These T cell receptor beta chains were read from a single sample in a study of blood T cell repertoires in COVID-19. Sequencing was performed with immunoSEQ multiplex PCR; in TCRdb, only in-frame clones are kept and a portion is missing. The sample lists approximately 160,000 clones; approximately 81% were seen once. Sequenced sample: peripheral blood. The receptor source for this set is a young man with active or convalescent COVID-19. The CDR3 runs from the conserved cysteine through the conserved F or W. The D gene is left open where the match is weak. The listing skips clone size in some rows; elsewhere it reads once, few, many or a size class.

clone_size,d_call,v_call,j_call,cdr3_aa,cdr3_nt
-,-,TRBV12-3/TRBV12-4,TRBJ2-5,CASNSDRGETQYF,TGTGCCAGCAACTCGGACAGAGGGGAGACCCAGTACTTC
-,-,TRBV10-3,TRBJ1-6,CAIRSQYNSPLHF,TGTGCCATCAGATCTCAGTATAATTCACCCCTCCACTTT
-,-,TRBV11-1,TRBJ2-2,CASTGGRVNTGELFF,TGTGCCAGCACCGGCGGCAGGGTAAACACCGGGGAGCTGTTTTTT
-,-,TRBV5-1,TRBJ2-1,CASSLMDSGLYNEQFF,TGCGCCAGCAGCTTGATGGACTCCGGGCTCTACAATGAGCAGTTCTTC
-,TRBD2,TRBV4-2,TRBJ2-7,CASSHLAGGSYEQYF,TGTGCCAGCAGCCACCTAGCGGGGGGATCCTACGAGCAGTACTTC
-,-,TRBV7-2,TRBJ1-2,CASSSGRYYGYTF,TGTGCCAGCAGCTCAGGTCGTTACTATGGCTACACCTTC
-,-,TRBV9,TRBJ1-2,CASNLDSSNYGYTF,TGTGCCAGCAACCTGGACAGTTCTAACTATGGCTACACCTTC
-,-,TRBV5-1,TRBJ2-7,CASSLVQGYEQYF,TGCGCCAGCAGCTTGGTACAGGGCTACGAGCAGTACTTC
-,-,TRBV4-1,TRBJ2-1,CASSPVGWPGSGVEQFF,TGCGCCAGCAGCCCCGTGGGTTGGCCAGGGTCGGGAGTTGAGCAGTTCTTC
-,-,TRBV4-3,TRBJ2-7,CASSQEYRVLYEQYF,TGCGCCAGCAGCCAAGAGTACAGGGTTTTATACGAGCAGTACTTC
-,-,TRBV7-2,TRBJ2-7,CASSLAGGEQYF,TGTGCCAGCAGCTTAGCCGGCGGCGAGCAGTACTTC
-,TRBD2,TRBV19,TRBJ2-3,CASSGTRRTDTQYF,TGTGCCAGTAGCGGGACTAGGAGGACAGATACGCAGTATTTT
-,-,TRBV6-5,TRBJ2-5,CASSYSVTLQETQYF,TGTGCCAGCAGTTACTCGGTTACATTACAAGAGACCCAGTACTTC
-,TRBD2,TRBV5-4,TRBJ2-1,CASSATSGPNNEQFF,TGTGCCAGCAGCGCGACTAGCGGGCCTAACAATGAGCAGTTCTTC
-,-,TRBV19,TRBJ2-7,CASSIGAAGVMGEQYF,TGTGCCAGTAGTATCGGAGCAGCAGGGGTAATGGGCGAGCAGTACTTC
-,TRBD1,TRBV5-1,TRBJ1-2,CASSTGTGLKGGYTF,TGCGCCAGCAGCACCGGGACAGGCCTGAAGGGAGGCTACACCTTC
-,TRBD1,TRBV5-1,TRBJ2-2,CASSRDRDTGELFF,TGCGCCAGCAGCAGAGACAGGGACACCGGGGAGCTGTTTTTT
-,TRBD1,TRBV16,TRBJ2-2,CASSQSGTGMTGELFF,TGTGCCAGCAGCCAGTCCGGGACAGGGATGACCGGGGAGCTGTTTTTT
-,-,TRBV19,TRBJ2-1,CASSTGAPRGRRQFF,TGTGCCAGTAGTACAGGAGCCCCCAGGGGCCGGAGGCAGTTCTTC
-,TRBD1,TRBV29-1,TRBJ2-1,CSVGQGYEQFF,TGCAGCGTTGGACAGGGATATGAGCAGTTCTTC
-,-,TRBV19,TRBJ1-2,CASTVQFLNYGYTF,TGTGCCAGTACCGTGCAGTTCCTTAACTATGGCTACACCTTC
-,-,TRBV18,TRBJ1-6,CASSTPGISSYNSPLHF,TGTGCCAGCTCAACCCCAGGGATAAGCTCCTATAATTCACCCCTCCACTTT
few,-,TRBV2,TRBJ1-2,CASSEGTAYGYTF,TGTGCCAGCAGTGAAGGGACTGCTTATGGCTACACCTTC
-,TRBD2,TRBV7-2,TRBJ2-7,CASSLSLGLAGESSYEQYF,TGTGCCAGCAGCTTAAGCTTGGGACTAGCGGGAGAGAGCTCCTACGAGCAGTACTTC
-,TRBD1,TRBV6-2/TRBV6-3,TRBJ1-4,CASSYRPGQGIEKLFF,TGTGCCAGCAGTTACCGACCGGGACAGGGGATTGAAAAACTGTTTTTT
-,-,TRBV6-1,TRBJ2-5,CASSERSQETQYF,TGTGCCAGCAGTGAACGGAGCCAAGAGACCCAGTACTTC
-,TRBD1,TRBV7-3,TRBJ2-3,CASSASGTGAIDTQYF,TGTGCCAGCAGCGCCTCCGGGACAGGGGCGATAGATACGCAGTATTTT
few,-,TRBV19,TRBJ1-2,CASSIDRTGYYGYTF,TGTGCCAGTAGTATAGATCGTACGGGGTACTATGGCTACACCTTC